This T cell receptor (beta chain) comes out of a study of Graves' ophthalmopathy and Graves' hyperthyroidism. Study-wide results and limits: Using a 13-signature model, the authors split ophthalmopathy from stable hyperthyroidism, with about 90% sensitivity and roughly 80% specificity.

In the case of this clonotype: Its antigen is not identified.

Trimming shortened V by 0 bases and J by 4 bases, and 12 bases separated the two germline ends. This CDR3 has 14 amino acids. Germline V gives CDR1 GTSNPN, CDR2 SVGIG (reference sequence). As diagnostic evidence, clinical symptoms, serum thyroxine, TRAb, thyroid ultrasound and orbital computed tomography were relied upon. TCR beta CDR3 amplification used RNA transcripts. The workflow started with a first-round RT-PCR run with HTBI primers and then moved on to a second-round multiplex PCR. Each CDR3 protein gets one entry after TCRdb re-called the multiplex PCR reads with MiXCR. The sample has over 650,000 distinct CDR3 sequences, 35% to 45% seen once; the top ten hold roughly 3.5%.

The clonotype comes from an adult man with Graves' ophthalmopathy. The genes are TRBV30 and TRBJ1-2; tentative D call: TRBD1 (5 bases). Sequencing input: peripheral blood. The CDR3 DNA reads as TGTGCCTGGAGTGTTGTAAGGGGTAGCTATGGCTACACCTTC. It codes for CAWSVVRGSYGYTF.